The rows below give T cell receptor beta chains drawn from one sample of a study of T cells in localized non-small cell lung cancer. Clones were read by immunoSEQ multiplex PCR, and TCRdb kept only the in-frame ones, dropping some. The table lists around 69,000 clones, under 90% of them singletons, with approximately 2% in the top ten. The material sequenced was peripheral blood, taken before any cancer treatment. The source of these receptors is a woman aged 40-69 years with stage I lung adenocarcinoma. Each CDR3 is given without its conserved first and last residue.

>TRBV28
ASSLFRGGQETQY
>TRBV6-1
ASSETGAQETQY
>TRBV4-3
ASSQDGQRELAEQY
>TRBV19
ASSARTGDTTDTQY
>TRBV29-1
SVPGNPYGYT
>TRBV2
ATSRDLGETQY
>TRBV7-2
ASSWSTGANTEAF
>TRBV11-2
ASSLIVRGAYEQY
>TRBV6-6
ASSLGQIYEQY
>TRBV5-6
ASSLGVGPSDYGYT
>TRBV27
ASSLRGDYSNQPQH
>TRBV20-1
SARRGNEQF
>TRBV28
ASSSSGARLNEQF
>TRBV27
ASSPGTSGRNEQF
>TRBV6-1
ASRQTSGGRAQY
>TRBV18
ASTPNQPGNEKLF
>TRBV30
AWRGTSGSKEQY
>TRBV10-3
AISLTQGDTEAF
>TRBV6-5
ASSLEGAVGETQY
>TRBV6-5
ASSYSWTGNTEAF
>TRBV7-9
ASSPYPREPYGYT
>TRBV5-1
ASSLLLAGGQETQY
>TRBV11-2
ASSPGFGGAGTEAF
>TRBV29-1
SVAISRRAEKLF
>TRBV9
ASSVTQGAYEQY
>TRBV2
ASAEPTGTGGTEAF
>TRBV28
ASSLRSQETQY
>TRBV2
ASSEGLPVADYGYT
>TRBV6-1
ASSEQRGDYFPQY